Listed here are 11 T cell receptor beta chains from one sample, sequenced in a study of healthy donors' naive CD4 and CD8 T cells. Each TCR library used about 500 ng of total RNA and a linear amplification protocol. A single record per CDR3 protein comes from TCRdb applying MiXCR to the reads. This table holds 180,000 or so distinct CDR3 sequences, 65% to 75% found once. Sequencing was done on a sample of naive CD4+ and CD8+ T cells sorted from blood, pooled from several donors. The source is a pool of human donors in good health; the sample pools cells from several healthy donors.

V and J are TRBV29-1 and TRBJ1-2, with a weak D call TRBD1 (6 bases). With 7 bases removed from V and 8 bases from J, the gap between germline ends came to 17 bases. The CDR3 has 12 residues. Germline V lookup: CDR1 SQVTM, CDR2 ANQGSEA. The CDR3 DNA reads TGCAGCGCGACACAGGGAGGTGGCGGCTACACCTTC. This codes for CSATQGGGGYTF.

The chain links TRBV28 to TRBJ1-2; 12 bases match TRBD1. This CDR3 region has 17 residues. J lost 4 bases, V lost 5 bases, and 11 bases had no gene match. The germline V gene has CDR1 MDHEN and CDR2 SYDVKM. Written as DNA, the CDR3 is TGTGCCAGCAGTCCCCGCGTTGGGACAGGGGGCGGCTATGGCTACACCTTC. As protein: CASSPRVGTGGGYGYTF.

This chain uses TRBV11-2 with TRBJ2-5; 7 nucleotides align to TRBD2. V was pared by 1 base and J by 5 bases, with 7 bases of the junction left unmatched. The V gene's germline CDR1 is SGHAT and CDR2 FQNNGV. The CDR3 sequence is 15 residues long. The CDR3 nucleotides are TGTGCCAGCAGCTTAGGGTGGGCGGGGGAGGAGACCCAGTACTTC. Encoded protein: CASSLGWAGEETQYF.

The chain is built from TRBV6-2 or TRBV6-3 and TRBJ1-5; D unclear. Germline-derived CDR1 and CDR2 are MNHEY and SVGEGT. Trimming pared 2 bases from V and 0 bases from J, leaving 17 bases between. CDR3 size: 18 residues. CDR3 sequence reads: CASSYDRGREHSNQPQHF. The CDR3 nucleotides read TGTGCCAGCAGTTACGACCGCGGGAGAGAACATAGCAATCAGCCCCAGCATTTT.

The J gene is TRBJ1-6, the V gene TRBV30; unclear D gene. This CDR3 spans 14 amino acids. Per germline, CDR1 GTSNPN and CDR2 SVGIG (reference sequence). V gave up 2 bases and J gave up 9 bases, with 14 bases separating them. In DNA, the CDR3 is TGTGCCTGGAGTTTCCAACACTGGATTTCACCCCTCCACTTT. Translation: CAWSFQHWISPLHF.

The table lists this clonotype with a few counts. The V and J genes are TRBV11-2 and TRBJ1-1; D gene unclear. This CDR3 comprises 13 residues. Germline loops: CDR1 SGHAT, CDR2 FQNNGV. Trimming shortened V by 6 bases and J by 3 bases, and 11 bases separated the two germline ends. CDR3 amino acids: CASRPIRDTEAFF. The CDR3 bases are TGTGCCAGCAGGCCCATTAGGGACACTGAAGCTTTCTTT. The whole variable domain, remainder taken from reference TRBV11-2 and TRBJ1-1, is EAGVAQSPRYKIIEKRQSVAFWCNPISGHATLYWYQQILGQGPKLLIQFQNNGVVDDSQLPKDRFSAERLKGVDSTLKIQPAKLEDSAVYLCASRPIRDTEAFFGQGTRLTVV.

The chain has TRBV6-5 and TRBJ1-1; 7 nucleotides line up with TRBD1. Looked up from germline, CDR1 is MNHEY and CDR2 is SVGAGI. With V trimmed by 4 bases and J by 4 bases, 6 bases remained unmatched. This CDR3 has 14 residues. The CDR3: CASSFNRGVTEAFF. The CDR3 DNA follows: TGTGCCAGCAGTTTCAACAGGGGTGTCACTGAAGCTTTCTTT.

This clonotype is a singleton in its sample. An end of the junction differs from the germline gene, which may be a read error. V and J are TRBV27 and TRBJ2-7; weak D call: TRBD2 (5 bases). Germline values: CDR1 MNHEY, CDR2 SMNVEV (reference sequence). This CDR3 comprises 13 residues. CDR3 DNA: TGTGCCGGCAGTTTTACCGGGACCTACGAGCAGTACTTC. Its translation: CAGSFTGTYEQYF.

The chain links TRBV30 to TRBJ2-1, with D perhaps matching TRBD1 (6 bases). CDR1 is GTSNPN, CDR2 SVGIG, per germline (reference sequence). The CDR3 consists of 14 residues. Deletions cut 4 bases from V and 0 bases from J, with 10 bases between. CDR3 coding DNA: TGTGCCTGGAATGACAGGAGCTCCTACAATGAGCAGTTCTTC. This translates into CAWNDRSSYNEQFF.

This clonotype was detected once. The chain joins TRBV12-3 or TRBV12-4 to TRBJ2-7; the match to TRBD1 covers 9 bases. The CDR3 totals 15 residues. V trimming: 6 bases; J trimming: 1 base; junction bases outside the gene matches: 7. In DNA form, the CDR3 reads TGTGCCAGCAGGGCCGGGACAGGGCTGTCCTACGAGCAGTACTTC. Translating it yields CASRAGTGLSYEQYF.

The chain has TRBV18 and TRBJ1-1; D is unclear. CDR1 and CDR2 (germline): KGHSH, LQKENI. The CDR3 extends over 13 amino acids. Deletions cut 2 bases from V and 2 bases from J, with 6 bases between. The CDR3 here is CASSPGDNTEAFF. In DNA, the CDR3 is TGTGCCAGCTCACCAGGGGATAACACTGAAGCTTTCTTT.